This passage covers 2 T cell receptor beta chains from one sample sequenced in a study of T cells in Graves' hyperthyroidism and ophthalmopathy. Amplified TCR beta CDR3 regions came from RNA transcripts. The primer set for the first-round RT-PCR of the TCR CDR3 was HTBI. TCRdb ran MiXCR on the multiplex PCR reads and lists one entry per CDR3 protein. The data hold 500,000 to 650,000 distinct CDR3 sequences, with 14% observed a single time. Source material: blood. Source of these receptors: a woman aged 40 to 49 with Graves' hyperthyroidism.

Written as DNA, the CDR3 is TGCGCCAGCAGCTTGGCTGCAGGGGCGAACACTGAAGCTTTCTTT. Protein sequence: CASSLAAGANTEAFF. V gene TRBV5-1 combines with J gene TRBJ1-1, with a weak D call TRBD1 (6 bases). CDR1 SGHRS and CDR2 YFSETQ come from the germline V gene. The ends were cut back, 0 bases at V and 1 base at J, with 10 bases in the middle. The CDR3 sequence is 15 residues long.

This clonotype was counted ten times or more. The J gene is TRBJ2-1, the V gene TRBV5-1; D gene uncertain. Germline CDR1 and CDR2: SGHRS and YFSETQ. Trimming left V 0 bases short and J 5 bases short, with 15 bases between. The CDR3 extends over 16 amino acids. The CDR3 sequence is CASSLASIGLDNEQFF. In nucleotides, the CDR3 is TGCGCCAGCAGCTTGGCATCCATAGGCCTAGACAATGAGCAGTTCTTC. The entire variable domain, with the rest obtained from reference TRBV5-1 and TRBJ2-1, is as follows: KAGVTQTPRYLIKTRGQQVTLSCSPISGHRSVSWYQQTPGQGLQFLFEYFSETQRNKGNFPGRFSGRQFSNSRSEMNVSTLELGDSALYLCASSLASIGLDNEQFFGPGTRLTVL.